The source of this T cell receptor (beta chain) is a study of blood T cell repertoires in COVID-19. Study context: The United States, Italy and Spain supplied acute and convalescent COVID-19 samples.

The junction had 1 base not matched to a gene; V was cut back by 3 bases and J by 5 bases. The CDR3 has 13 residues. Germline assignment: CDR1 KGHSH and CDR2 LQKENI. Sequenced by immunoSEQ multiplex PCR; TCRdb stores in-frame clones only, minus some. Of around 80,000 clones in the sample, approximately 85% were seen once. The clonotype originates from a man aged 50 or older with COVID-19, enrolled during active disease. The rearrangement uses TRBV18 and TRBJ2-1, with 7 bases that match TRBD1. Sequences were obtained from peripheral blood. Here the CDR3 DNA reads TGTGCCAGCTCACCGGGACAGAACAATGAGCAGTTCTTC. The encoded protein is CASSPGQNNEQFF.